One and the same sample provided the 13 T cell receptor beta chains below, sequenced in a study of regulatory T cells in long-lasting Graves disease. CDR3 regions were amplified by Arm-PCR using iRepertoire HTBI primers to build TCR beta libraries. TCRdb recomputed calls from the multiplex PCR reads with MiXCR, one row per CDR3 protein. The profile shows approximately 400,000 distinct CDR3 sequences, roughly 16% of them singletons. Stated time point: newly diagnosed GD, antithyroid drugs for less than 3 months. There was RNA extracted from PBMCs, and the TCR library was made from it. Sequencing used peripheral blood mononuclear cells (PBMCs), obtained at new diagnosis, from a patient treated with antithyroid drugs. The receptors come from a female donor with Graves disease.

This clonotype was observed many times. The rearrangement joins TRBV20-1 to TRBJ2-5; 7 nucleotides align to TRBD1. The CDR3 has 14 residues. J was trimmed by 4 bases and V by 2 bases; bases with no gene match: 7. From germline, CDR1 is DFQATT and CDR2 SNEGSKA (reference sequence). Here the CDR3 reads CSARKGTAVETQYF. The CDR3 bases are TGCAGTGCTAGAAAAGGGACAGCGGTAGAGACCCAGTACTTC.

This clonotype occurred many times. V gene TRBV7-8 combines with J gene TRBJ2-5; D gene unclear. The CDR3 consists of 13 residues. The V gene lost 1 base and the J gene lost 5 bases, with 8 bases spanning the gap. Germline V gene data show CDR1 as SGHVS and CDR2 as FQNEAQ. The CDR3 nucleotides read TGTGCCAGCAGCTTAGTCAACACGGAGACCCAGTACTTC. It codes for CASSLVNTETQYF.

This clonotype has ten or more counts. This chain uses TRBV5-1 with TRBJ2-7, with no clear D. The V end lost 0 bases, the J end lost 0 bases, and 7 bases lay between the germline ends. Germline values: CDR1 SGHRS, CDR2 YFSETQ. The CDR3 spans 14 residues. For the CDR3, the DNA is TGCGCCAGCAGCTTGGTAGCTTCCTCCTACGAGCAGTACTTC. Amino acids: CASSLVASSYEQYF.

The gene calls are TRBV20-1 and TRBJ1-5; D gene ambiguous. The CDR3 contains 14 residues. Germline V CDR1 and CDR2: DFQATT, SNEGSKA (reference sequence). The V end was cut by 0 bases, the J end by 6 bases, with 12 bases between. CDR3: CSARDTTRGQPQHF. The CDR3 bases are TGCAGTGCTAGAGATACTACGCGGGGTCAGCCCCAGCATTTT.

This clonotype was detected many times. The chain is built from TRBV6-1 and TRBJ1-5; D is perhaps TRBD1 (5 bases). Trimming stripped 2 bases from V and 4 bases from J, with 9 bases between. This CDR3 has 14 residues. From germline, CDR1 is MNHNS and CDR2 SASEGT. CDR3 protein: CASSESGWNQPQHF. The CDR3 DNA is TGTGCCAGCAGTGAATCAGGGTGGAATCAGCCCCAGCATTTT.

This clonotype is a singleton in its sample. This chain joins TRBV7-9 and TRBJ2-7; TRBD1 is a possible D gene (5 bases). The CDR3 consists of 14 residues. Trimming shortened V by 2 bases and J by 2 bases, and 10 bases separated the two germline ends. The germline V gene has CDR1 SEHNR and CDR2 FQNEAQ (reference sequence). CDR3 loop: CASSLTTTAYEQYF. In nucleotides, the CDR3 is TGTGCCAGCAGCTTAACTACGACAGCCTACGAGCAGTACTTC.

The table lists this clonotype with a few counts. The chain combines TRBV5-1 with TRBJ1-1; D possibly corresponds to TRBD1 (5 bases). Trimming took 0 bases from V and 5 from J, leaving 20 bases between them. Germline assignment: CDR1 SGHRS and CDR2 YFSETQ. The CDR3 spans 17 residues. CDR3 amino acids: CASSLVSRAGSGTEAFF. CDR3 DNA sequence: TGCGCCAGCAGCTTGGTCTCGAGGGCAGGGTCGGGAACTGAAGCTTTCTTT. Full variable domain (rest looked up from reference TRBV5-1 and TRBJ1-1): KAGVTQTPRYLIKTRGQQVTLSCSPISGHRSVSWYQQTPGQGLQFLFEYFSETQRNKGNFPGRFSGRQFSNSRSEMNVSTLELGDSALYLCASSLVSRAGSGTEAFFGQGTRLTVV.

In this sample, this clonotype turned up many times. The chain joins TRBV7-6 to TRBJ1-5, with a possible D match to TRBD1 (6 bases). The CDR3 spans 14 residues. The germline gives CDR1 SGHVS, CDR2 FNYEAQ. The ends were cut back, 5 bases at V and 2 bases at J, with 10 bases in the middle. CDR3 sequence: CASSPGVGNQPQHF. CDR3 coding DNA: TGTGCCAGCAGCCCAGGGGTGGGCAATCAGCCCCAGCATTTT.

The sample holds many counts of this clonotype. The chain carries TRBV27 and TRBJ1-2, with a tentative D call TRBD1 (5 bases). The V end lost 2 bases, the J end lost 5 bases, and 15 bases lay between the germline ends. CDR1 is MNHEY, CDR2 SMNVEV, per germline (reference sequence). The CDR3 totals 15 residues. DNA of the CDR3: TGTGCCAGCAGTTTAGGTGGGGCCGGCCCATATGGCTACACCTTC. It is translated as CASSLGGAGPYGYTF.

The chain uses TRBV6-1 and TRBJ2-7, with 11 bases aligning to TRBD1. CDR3 size: 15 residues. V lost 6 bases and J lost 5; bases outside the gene matches: 9. Germline values: CDR1 MNHNS, CDR2 SASEGT. The CDR3 protein is CASSYSGTGGNEQYF. As DNA, the CDR3 is TGTGCCAGCAGCTACTCCGGGACAGGGGGAAACGAGCAGTACTTC.

This clonotype was seen at least ten times. The rearrangement links TRBV6-5 to TRBJ2-2, with a possible D match to TRBD1 (6 bases). The CDR3 extends over 14 amino acids. CDR1 and CDR2 from the germline V gene are MNHEY and SVGAGI. V lost 0 bases and J lost 7, with 9 bases in between. This chain's CDR3 is CASSYSRGGGELFF. The CDR3 coding sequence is TGTGCCAGCAGTTACTCGAGAGGGGGCGGGGAGCTGTTTTTT.

The V and J genes are TRBV11-2 and TRBJ2-2; tentatively, D is TRBD1 (6 bases). Trimming pared 3 bases from V and 4 bases from J, leaving 15 bases between. The CDR3 is 16 amino acids. Germline V gene data show CDR1 as SGHAT and CDR2 as FQNNGV. The CDR3 DNA reads TGTGCCAGCAGCTTGGTTTCAGGGGTTCGCACCGGGGAGCTGTTTTTT. This encodes CASSLVSGVRTGELFF.

There are many counts of this clonotype. The chain couples TRBV2 to TRBJ2-3; TRBD2 aligns across 10 bases. V lost 8 bases, J lost 6 bases, and 5 bases stayed unmatched. The CDR3 consists of 13 residues. Germline V gives CDR1 SNHLY, CDR2 FYNNEI. The CDR3 spells CASGERGGDTQYF. CDR3 sequence (DNA): TGTGCCAGCGGCGAGCGGGGGGGGGATACGCAGTATTTT. The variable domain in full, with the rest retrieved from reference TRBV2 and TRBJ2-3, is EPEVTQTPSHQVTQMGQEVILRCVPISNHLYFYWYRQILGQKVEFLVSFYNNEISEKSEIFDDQFSVERPDGSNFTLKIRSTKLEDSAMYFCASGERGGDTQYFGPGTRLTVL.